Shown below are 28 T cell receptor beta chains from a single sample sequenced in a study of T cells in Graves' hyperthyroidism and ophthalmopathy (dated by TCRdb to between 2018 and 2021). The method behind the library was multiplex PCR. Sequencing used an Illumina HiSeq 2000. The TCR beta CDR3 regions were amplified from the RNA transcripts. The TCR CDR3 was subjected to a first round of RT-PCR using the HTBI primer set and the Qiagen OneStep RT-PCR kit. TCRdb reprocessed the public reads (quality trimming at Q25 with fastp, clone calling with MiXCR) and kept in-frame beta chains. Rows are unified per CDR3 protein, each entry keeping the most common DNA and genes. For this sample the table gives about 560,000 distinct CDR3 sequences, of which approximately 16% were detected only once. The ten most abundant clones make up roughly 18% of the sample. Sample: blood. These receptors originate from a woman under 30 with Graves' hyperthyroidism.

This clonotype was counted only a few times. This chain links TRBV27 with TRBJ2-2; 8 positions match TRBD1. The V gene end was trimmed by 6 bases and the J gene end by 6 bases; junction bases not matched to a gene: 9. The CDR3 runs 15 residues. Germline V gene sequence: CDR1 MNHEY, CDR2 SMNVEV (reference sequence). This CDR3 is CASRRTGSVSGELFF. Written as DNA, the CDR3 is TGTGCCAGCAGGCGGACAGGGTCGGTTTCCGGGGAGCTGTTTTTT.

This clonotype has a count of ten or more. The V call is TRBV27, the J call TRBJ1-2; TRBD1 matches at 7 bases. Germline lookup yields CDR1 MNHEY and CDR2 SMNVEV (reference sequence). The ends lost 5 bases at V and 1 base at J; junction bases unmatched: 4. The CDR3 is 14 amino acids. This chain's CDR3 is CASSAYRGNYGYTF. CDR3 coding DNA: TGTGCCAGCAGTGCCTACAGGGGTAACTATGGCTACACCTTC.

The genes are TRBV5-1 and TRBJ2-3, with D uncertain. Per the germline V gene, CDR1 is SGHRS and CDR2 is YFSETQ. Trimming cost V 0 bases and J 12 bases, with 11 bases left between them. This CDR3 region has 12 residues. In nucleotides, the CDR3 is TGCGCCAGCAGCTTGGGGCTGAGTCACCAGTATTTT. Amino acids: CASSLGLSHQYF.

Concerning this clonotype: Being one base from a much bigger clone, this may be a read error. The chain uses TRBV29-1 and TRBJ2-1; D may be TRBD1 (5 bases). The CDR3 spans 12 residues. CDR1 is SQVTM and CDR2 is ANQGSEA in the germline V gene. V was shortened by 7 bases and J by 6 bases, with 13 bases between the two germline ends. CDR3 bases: TGCAGCGGTAAGGACACCTTCAATGAGCAGTTCTTC. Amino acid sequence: CSGKDTFNEQFF.

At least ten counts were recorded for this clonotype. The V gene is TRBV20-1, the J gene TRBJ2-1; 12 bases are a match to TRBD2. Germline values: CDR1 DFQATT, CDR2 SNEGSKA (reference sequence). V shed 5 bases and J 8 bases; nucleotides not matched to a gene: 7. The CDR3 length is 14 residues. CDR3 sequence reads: CSAAMTSGGYEQFF. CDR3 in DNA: TGCAGTGCTGCGATGACTAGCGGGGGATATGAGCAGTTCTTC.

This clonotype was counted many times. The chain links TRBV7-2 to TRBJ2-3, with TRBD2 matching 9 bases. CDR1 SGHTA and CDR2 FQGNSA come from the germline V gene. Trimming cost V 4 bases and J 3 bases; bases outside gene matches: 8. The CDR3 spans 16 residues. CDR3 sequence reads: CASSSSASGATDTQYF. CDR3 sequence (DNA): TGTGCCAGCAGCTCGTCGGCTAGCGGGGCGACAGATACGCAGTATTTT.

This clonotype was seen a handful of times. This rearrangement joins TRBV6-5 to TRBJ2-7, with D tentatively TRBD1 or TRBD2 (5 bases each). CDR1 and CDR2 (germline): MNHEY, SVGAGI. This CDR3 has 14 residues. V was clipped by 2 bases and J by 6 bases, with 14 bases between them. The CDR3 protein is CASSYEGPPGEQYF. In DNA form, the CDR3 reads TGTGCCAGCAGTTACGAGGGGCCCCCCGGCGAGCAGTACTTC.

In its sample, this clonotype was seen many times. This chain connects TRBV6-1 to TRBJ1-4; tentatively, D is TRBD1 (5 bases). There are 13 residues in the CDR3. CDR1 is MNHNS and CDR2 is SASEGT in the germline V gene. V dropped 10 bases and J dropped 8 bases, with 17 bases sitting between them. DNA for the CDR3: TGTGCCACAACCGACAGTGGCGTCGAAAAACTGTTTTTT. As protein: CATTDSGVEKLFF.

The CDR3 coding sequence is TGCAGTGCTAGAGCCGCAGAATACAATGAGCAGTTCTTC. Protein sequence: CSARAAEYNEQFF. The chain is built from TRBV20-1 and TRBJ2-1; unclear D gene. This CDR3 comprises 13 residues. The germline V and J ends were trimmed by 1 base and 4 bases, with 8 bases remaining between them. Germline lookup yields CDR1 DFQATT and CDR2 SNEGSKA (reference sequence).

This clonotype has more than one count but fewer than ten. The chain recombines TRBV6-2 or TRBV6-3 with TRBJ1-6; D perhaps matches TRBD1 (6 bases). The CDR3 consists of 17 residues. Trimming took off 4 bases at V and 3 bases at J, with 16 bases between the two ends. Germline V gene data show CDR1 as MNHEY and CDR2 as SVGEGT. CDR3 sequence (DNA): TGTGCCAGCAGTTTTTTTACAGGGAGGAGCTATAATTCACCCCTCCACTTT. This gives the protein CASSFFTGRSYNSPLHF.

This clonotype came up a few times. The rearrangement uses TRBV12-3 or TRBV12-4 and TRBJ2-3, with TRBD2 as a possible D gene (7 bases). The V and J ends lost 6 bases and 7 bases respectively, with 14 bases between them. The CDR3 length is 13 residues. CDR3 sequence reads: CASSPGGSNTQYF. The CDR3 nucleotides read TGTGCCAGCAGCCCGGGGGGCTCGAATACGCAGTATTTT.

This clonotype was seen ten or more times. The chain's CDR3 is CASRPTQGASGRYYNEQFF. For the CDR3, the DNA is TGTGCCAGCAGGCCTACACAGGGGGCTAGCGGGAGGTACTACAATGAGCAGTTCTTC. The chain carries TRBV12-3 or TRBV12-4 and TRBJ2-1; 11 positions match TRBD2. V was clipped by 6 bases and J by 3 bases; unmatched bases: 16. There are 19 residues in the CDR3.

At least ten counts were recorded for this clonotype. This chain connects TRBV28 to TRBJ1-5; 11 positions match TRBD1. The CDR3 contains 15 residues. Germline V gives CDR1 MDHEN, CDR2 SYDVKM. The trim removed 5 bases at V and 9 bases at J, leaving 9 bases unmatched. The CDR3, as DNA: TGTGCCAGCAGTCAGGGACAGGGGGTGGGTCGGCCCCAGCATTTT. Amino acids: CASSQGQGVGRPQHF.

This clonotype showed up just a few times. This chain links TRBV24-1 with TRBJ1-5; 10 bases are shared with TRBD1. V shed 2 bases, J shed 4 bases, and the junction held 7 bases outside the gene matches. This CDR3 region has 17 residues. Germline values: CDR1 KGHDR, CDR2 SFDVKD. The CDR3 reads CATSDSRQGAGNQPQHF. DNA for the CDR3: TGTGCCACCAGTGATTCGCGACAGGGGGCTGGGAATCAGCCCCAGCATTTT.

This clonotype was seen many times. For the CDR3, the DNA is TGTGCCAGCAGCCAAGCGATGGACGAGCAGTACTTC. This translates into CASSQAMDEQYF. This rearrangement joins TRBV3-1 to TRBJ2-7; D call uncertain. Germline CDR1 and CDR2: LGHDT and YNNKEL (reference sequence). The length of the CDR3 is 12 residues. Trimming shortened V by 1 base and J by 5 bases, and 6 bases separated the two germline ends.

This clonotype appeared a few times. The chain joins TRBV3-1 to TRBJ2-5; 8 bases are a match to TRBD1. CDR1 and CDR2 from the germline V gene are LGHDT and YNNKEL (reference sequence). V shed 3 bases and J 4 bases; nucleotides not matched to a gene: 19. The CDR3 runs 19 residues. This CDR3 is CASSQWDRLLGSAGETQYF. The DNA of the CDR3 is TGTGCCAGCAGCCAGTGGGACAGGTTACTCGGAAGCGCTGGAGAGACCCAGTACTTC.

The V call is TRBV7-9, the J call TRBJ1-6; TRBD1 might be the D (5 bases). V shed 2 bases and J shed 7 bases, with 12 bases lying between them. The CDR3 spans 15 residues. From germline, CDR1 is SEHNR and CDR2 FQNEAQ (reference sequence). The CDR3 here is CASSLRAGQNSPLHF. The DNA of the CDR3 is TGTGCCAGCAGCTTAAGGGCGGGGCAAAATTCACCCCTCCACTTT.

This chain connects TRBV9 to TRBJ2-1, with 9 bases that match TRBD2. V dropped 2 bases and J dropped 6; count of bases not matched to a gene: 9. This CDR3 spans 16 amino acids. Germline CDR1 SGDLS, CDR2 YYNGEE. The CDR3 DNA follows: TGTGCCAGCAGCGTCTCGGGACTAGCCCTTGGCAATGAGCAGTTCTTC. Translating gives CASSVSGLALGNEQFF.

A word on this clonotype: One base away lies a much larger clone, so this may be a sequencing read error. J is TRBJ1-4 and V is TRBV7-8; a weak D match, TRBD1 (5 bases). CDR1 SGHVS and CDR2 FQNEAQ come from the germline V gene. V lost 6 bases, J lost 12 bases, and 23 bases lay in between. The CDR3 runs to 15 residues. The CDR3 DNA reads TGTGCCAGCAGTCATCCCGAAGGGGATGAGGGTGAACTGTTTTTT. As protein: CASSHPEGDEGELFF.

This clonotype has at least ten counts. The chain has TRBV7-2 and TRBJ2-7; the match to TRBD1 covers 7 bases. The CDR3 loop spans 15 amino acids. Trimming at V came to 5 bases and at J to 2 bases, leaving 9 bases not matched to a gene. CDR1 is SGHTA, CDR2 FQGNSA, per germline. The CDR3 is CASSATGSEPYEQYF. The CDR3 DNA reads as TGTGCCAGCAGCGCGACAGGGTCCGAGCCCTACGAGCAGTACTTC.

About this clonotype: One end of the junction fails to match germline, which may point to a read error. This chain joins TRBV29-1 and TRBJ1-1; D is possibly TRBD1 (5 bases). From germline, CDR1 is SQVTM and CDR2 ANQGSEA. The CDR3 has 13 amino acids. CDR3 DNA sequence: TGCAGCGGGACCGGGACGTTGAACACTGAAGCTCTCTTT. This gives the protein CSGTGTLNTEALF.

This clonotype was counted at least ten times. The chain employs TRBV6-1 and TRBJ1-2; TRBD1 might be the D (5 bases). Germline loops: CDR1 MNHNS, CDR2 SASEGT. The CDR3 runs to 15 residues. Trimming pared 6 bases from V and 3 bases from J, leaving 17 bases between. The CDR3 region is CASSPGPGTDYGYTF. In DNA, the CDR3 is TGTGCCAGCAGCCCCGGACCGGGGACGGACTATGGCTACACCTTC.

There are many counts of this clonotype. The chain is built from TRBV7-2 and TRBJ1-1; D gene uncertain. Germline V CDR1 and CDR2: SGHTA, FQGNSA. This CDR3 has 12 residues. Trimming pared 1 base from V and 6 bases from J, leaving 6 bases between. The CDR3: CASSLGQSEAFF. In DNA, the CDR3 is TGTGCCAGCAGCTTAGGGCAGTCTGAAGCTTTCTTT. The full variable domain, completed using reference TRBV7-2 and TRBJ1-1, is GAGVSQSPSNKVTEKGKDVELRCDPISGHTALYWYRQSLGQGLEFLIYFQGNSAPDKSGLPSDRFSAERTGGSVSTLTIQRTQQEDSAVYLCASSLGQSEAFFGQGTRLTVV.

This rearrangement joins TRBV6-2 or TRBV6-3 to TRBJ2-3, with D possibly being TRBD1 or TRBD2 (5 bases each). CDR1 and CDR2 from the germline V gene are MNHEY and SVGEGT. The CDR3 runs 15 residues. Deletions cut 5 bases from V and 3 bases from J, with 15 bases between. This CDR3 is CASSQPGTRTDTQYF. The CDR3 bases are TGTGCCAGCAGTCAACCCGGGACGAGAACAGATACGCAGTATTTT.

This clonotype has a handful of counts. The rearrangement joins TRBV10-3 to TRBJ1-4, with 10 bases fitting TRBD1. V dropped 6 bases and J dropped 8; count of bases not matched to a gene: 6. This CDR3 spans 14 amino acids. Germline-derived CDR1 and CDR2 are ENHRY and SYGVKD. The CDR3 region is CAISPRQGAEKLFF. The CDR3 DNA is TGTGCCATCAGCCCTCGACAGGGGGCCGAAAAACTGTTTTTT.

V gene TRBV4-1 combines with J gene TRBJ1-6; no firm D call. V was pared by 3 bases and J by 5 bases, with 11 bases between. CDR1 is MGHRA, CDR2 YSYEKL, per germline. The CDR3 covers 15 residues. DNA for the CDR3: TGCGCCAGCAGCCAGACGGACGGGAATAATTCACCCCTCCACTTT. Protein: CASSQTDGNNSPLHF.

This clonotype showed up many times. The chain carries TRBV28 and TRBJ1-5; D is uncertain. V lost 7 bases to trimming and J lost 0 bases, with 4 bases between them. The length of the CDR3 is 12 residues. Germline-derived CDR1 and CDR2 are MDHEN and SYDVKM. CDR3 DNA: TGTGCCAGCACCTATAGCAATCAGCCCCAGCATTTT. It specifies CASTYSNQPQHF.

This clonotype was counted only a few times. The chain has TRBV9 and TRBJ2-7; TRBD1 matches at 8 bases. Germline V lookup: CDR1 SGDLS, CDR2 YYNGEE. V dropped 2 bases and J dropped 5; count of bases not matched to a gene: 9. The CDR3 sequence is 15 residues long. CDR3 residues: CASSVGQGARHEQYF. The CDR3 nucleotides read TGTGCCAGCAGCGTCGGTCAGGGGGCGCGCCACGAGCAGTACTTC.